Here is one T cell receptor (beta chain) with its context. Sequencing of TCR beta was performed on blood CD8+ and CD4+ T cells. Reverse transcription of about 0.45 to 1 ug RNA was performed with random hexamers. TCRdb passed the immunoSEQ multiplex PCR reads through MiXCR, listing each CDR3 protein once. Of approximately 120,000 distinct CDR3 sequences in the sample, 80% to 95% were seen once. Germline V lookup: CDR1 SGHRS, CDR2 YFSETQ. The CDR3 length is 16 residues. V lost 0 bases, J lost 0 bases, and 10 bases lay in between. The data belong to a study of CD8 T cells in Susac syndrome. The source is a human donor in good health. V and J are TRBV5-1 and TRBJ2-1, with D perhaps matching TRBD2 (5 bases). Sequencing was performed on CD4+ T cells from PBMCs. Here the CDR3 reads CASSLGGSSSYNEQFF. The CDR3 DNA follows: TGCGCCAGCAGCTTGGGAGGGTCAAGCTCCTACAATGAGCAGTTCTTC.